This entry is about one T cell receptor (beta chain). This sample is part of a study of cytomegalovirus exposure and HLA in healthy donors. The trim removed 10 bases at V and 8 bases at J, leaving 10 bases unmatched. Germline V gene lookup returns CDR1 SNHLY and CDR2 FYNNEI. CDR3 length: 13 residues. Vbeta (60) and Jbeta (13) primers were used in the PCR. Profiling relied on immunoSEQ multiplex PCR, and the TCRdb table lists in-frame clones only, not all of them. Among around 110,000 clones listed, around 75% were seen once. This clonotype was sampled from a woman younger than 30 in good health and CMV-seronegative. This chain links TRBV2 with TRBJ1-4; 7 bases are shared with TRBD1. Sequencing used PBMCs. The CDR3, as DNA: TGTGCCACCTCCGGGAGGGGGCAGGAAAAACTGTTTTTT. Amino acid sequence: CATSGRGQEKLFF.